This record concerns one T cell receptor beta chain sequence. In germline, CDR1 is MNHEY, CDR2 SMNVEV (reference sequence). Unmatched junction bases numbered 4, after V lost 2 bases and J lost 6 bases. CDR3 size: 15 residues. Produced via immunoSEQ multiplex PCR; TCRdb's table is partial and in-frame only. The table has 110,000 or so clones, approximately 86% seen once. This record belongs to a study of T cell responses to AZD1222 COVID-19 vaccine. This TCR came from an adult in good health. The gene calls are TRBV27 and TRBJ2-2; TRBD2 agrees at 9 bases. Here the sequenced sample was peripheral blood, taken on day 0 of MenACWY control vaccination. CDR3 sequence: CASSLRGGAPGELFF. The DNA of the CDR3 is TGTGCCAGCAGTTTACGCGGGGGGGCCCCCGGGGAGCTGTTTTTT.